This T cell receptor beta chain stems from a study of graft-versus-host responses after intestinal transplantation. Study context: Transplant recipients had multivisceral, liver-intestinal, or isolated intestinal grafts. Anti-thymocyte globulin induction, then tacrolimus and steroids for approximately 3 years, went to all recipients.

Study observations and caveats: Peak circulating GvH clone levels were associated with early post-transplant HvG declines.

About this clone itself: The antigen is undetermined.

Marrow after transplant was taken from the posterior iliac crest or another site. Repertoires were generated with immunoSEQ multiplex PCR, while TCRdb's copy carries only in-frame clones and drops some. The sample shows approximately 70,000 clones, 92% of them seen only once. In germline, CDR1 is SQVTM, CDR2 ANQGSEA. V shed 0 bases, J shed 7 bases, and the junction held 12 bases outside the gene matches. The CDR3 totals 17 residues. The chain combines TRBV29-1 with TRBJ2-1; 10 bases map to TRBD1. The sample was bone marrow, taken nearly 750 days after intestinal transplantation. The clonotype was recovered from a human patient who received an intestinal transplant, so some T cells may come from the graft donor. CDR3 sequence reads: CSVEDLVGTGASNEQFF. Written as DNA, the CDR3 is TGCAGCGTTGAAGATCTTGTAGGGACAGGGGCTAGTAATGAGCAGTTCTTC.